This TCR beta chain was recovered during a study of T cells in Graves' hyperthyroidism and ophthalmopathy. As for the study in general: Upon initial diagnosis and before any treatment, peripheral blood was collected.

RNA transcripts provided the source from which TCR beta CDR3 regions were amplified. TCR CDR3 regions were first amplified by RT-PCR with HTBI primers. TCRdb itself ran the multiplex PCR reads through MiXCR, one entry per CDR3 protein. The repertoire holds about 770,000 distinct CDR3 sequences, with around 20% as singletons. Study-level points and caveats: The authors' 13 V-J model separated ophthalmopathy from stable hyperthyroidism.

Concerning this clonotype itself: Its specificity is not known.

This CDR3 spans 16 amino acids. V was shortened by 0 bases and J by 0 bases, with 10 bases between the two germline ends. The V gene's germline CDR1 is SGHKS and CDR2 YYEKEE (reference sequence). The clonotype comes from a woman in her forties or fifties with Graves' hyperthyroidism that later progressed to Graves' ophthalmopathy. The gene calls are TRBV5-5 and TRBJ2-1; D is perhaps TRBD1 (6 bases). The source material was blood. The CDR3 DNA follows: TGTGCCAGCAGCTTGGCCGGGGACAACTCCTACAATGAGCAGTTCTTC. Its protein product is CASSLAGDNSYNEQFF.